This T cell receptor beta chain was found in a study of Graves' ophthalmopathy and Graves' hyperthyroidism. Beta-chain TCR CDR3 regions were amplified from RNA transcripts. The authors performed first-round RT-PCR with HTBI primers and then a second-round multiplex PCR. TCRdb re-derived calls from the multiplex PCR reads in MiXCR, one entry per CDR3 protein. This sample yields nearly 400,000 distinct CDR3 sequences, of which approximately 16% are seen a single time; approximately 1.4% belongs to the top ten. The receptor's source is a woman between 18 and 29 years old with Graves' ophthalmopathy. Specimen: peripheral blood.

The CDR3 is CASSPPGVSNQPQHF. The DNA of the CDR3 is TGTGCCAGCAGCCCCCCGGGGGTTAGCAATCAGCCCCAGCATTTT. This chain connects TRBV7-3 to TRBJ1-5, with D tentatively TRBD1 (5 bases). Germline V gene lookup returns CDR1 SGHTA and CDR2 FQGTGA. V dropped 5 bases and J dropped 0 bases, with 11 bases sitting between them. CDR3 size: 15 residues.